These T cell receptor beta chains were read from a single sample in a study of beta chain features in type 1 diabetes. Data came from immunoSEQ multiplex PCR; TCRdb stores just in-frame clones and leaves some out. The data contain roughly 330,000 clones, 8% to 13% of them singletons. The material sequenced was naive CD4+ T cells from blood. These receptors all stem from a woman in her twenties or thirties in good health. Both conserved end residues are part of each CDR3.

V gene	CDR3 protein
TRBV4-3	CASSLQRELEDTQYF
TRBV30	CAWSGQGFTKETQYF
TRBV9	CASSVHQGTSGTDTQYF
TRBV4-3	CASSQPSGSRNNEQFF
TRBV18	CASSSGPGGTDTQYF
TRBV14	CASSQDGTGRNEQFF
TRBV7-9	CASLPGTGAGQETQYF
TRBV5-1	CASSYTGDTGANVLTF
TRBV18	CASSPLRSPASRETQYF
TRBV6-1	CASRASGSNEQFF
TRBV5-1	CASSSDNSYEQYF
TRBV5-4	CASSGGLAGGETQYF
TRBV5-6	CASSFKRSGPRSYEQYF
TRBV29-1	CSVVPTGGNQPQHF
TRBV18	CASSPRTGAYEQYF
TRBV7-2	CASSLATGSYNEQFF
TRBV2	CASTGRGTTYEQYF
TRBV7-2	CASSRTSGRYIQYF
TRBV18	CASLAGQTETQYF
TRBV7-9	CASSSMDRGHFEQYF
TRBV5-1	CASSLVPENTEAFF
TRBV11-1	CASSLVLAGDNEQFF
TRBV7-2	CASSLVAENQPQHF
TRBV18	CASSPLGLAGGPETQYF
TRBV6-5	CASTGGWSNTGELFF
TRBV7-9	CAGGVYGYTF
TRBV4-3	CASSQRYLTSTDTQYF
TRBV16	CASSQRSRTSGGNEQFF
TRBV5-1	CASSYGQGSNQPQHF
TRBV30	CAWTTGVSNQPQHF
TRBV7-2	CASSLAPGEQFF
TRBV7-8	CASSKRLAGGPDTQYF
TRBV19	CASSLAGQPSEQFF
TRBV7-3	CASSLRASREGYNEQFF
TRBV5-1	CASSLVAGEPPEQYF
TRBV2	CASSVDYSGELFF
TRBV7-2	CASSPYLAGLYNEQFF
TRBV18	CASSPTGVGDTQYF
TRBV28	CASSSGQHSNQPQHF
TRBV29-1	CSVELAYGNNEQFF
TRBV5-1	CASSLDNRGSSGNTIYF
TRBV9	CASSGSGGAYNEQFF
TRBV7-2	CASSPRQNSYNEQFF
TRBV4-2	CASSPRRTSGRKSYNEQFF
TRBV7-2	CASSLAGSSYEQYF
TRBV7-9	CASSPRVLEGGYGYTF
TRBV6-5	CASSYSRDRSYEQYF
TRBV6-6	CASSSPAERTEAFF